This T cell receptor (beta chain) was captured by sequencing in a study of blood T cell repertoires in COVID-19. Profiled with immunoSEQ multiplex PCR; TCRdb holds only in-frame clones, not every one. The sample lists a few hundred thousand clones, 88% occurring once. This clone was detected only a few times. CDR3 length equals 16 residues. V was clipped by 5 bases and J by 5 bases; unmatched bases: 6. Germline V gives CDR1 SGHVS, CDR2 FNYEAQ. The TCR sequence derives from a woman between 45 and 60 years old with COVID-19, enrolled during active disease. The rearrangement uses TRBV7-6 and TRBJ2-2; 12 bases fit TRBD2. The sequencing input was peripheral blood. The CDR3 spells CASSPQTSGGTGELFF. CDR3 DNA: TGTGCCAGCAGCCCGCAGACTAGCGGGGGAACCGGGGAGCTGTTTTTT.